Below, 14 T cell receptor beta chains from the same sample are listed, as sequenced in a study of blood T cell repertoires in COVID-19. Sequencing was performed with immunoSEQ multiplex PCR; in TCRdb, only in-frame clones are kept and a portion is missing. This sample has fewer than 150,000 clones, with 70% to 90% found just once. The sample consisted of peripheral blood. The receptors stem from a man between 65 and 79 years old who had recovered from COVID-19.

The chain employs TRBV7-9 and TRBJ1-2, with D possibly being TRBD1 (5 bases). Germline V gives CDR1 SEHNR, CDR2 FQNEAQ (reference sequence). This CDR3 comprises 12 residues. Trimming took off 4 bases at V and 7 bases at J, with 10 bases between the two ends. CDR3 sequence reads: CASSSQGLGYTF. The CDR3 DNA is TGTGCCAGCAGCTCGCAGGGACTTGGCTACACCTTC.

This chain links TRBV7-3 with TRBJ2-7; TRBD1 matches at 10 bases. The CDR3 has 13 residues. Germline trimming cut 5 bases from V and 3 bases from J; bases unmatched to any gene: 1. CDR1 and CDR2 from the germline V gene are SGHTA and FQGTGA. CDR3 sequence (DNA): TGTGCCAGCAGCAGGGACAGGGGCTACGAGCAGTACTTC. This sequence encodes CASSRDRGYEQYF.

This clone came up once. The J gene is TRBJ2-2, the V gene TRBV11-3, with D uncertain. Germline V lookup: CDR1 SGHNT, CDR2 YENEEA. Trimming removed 2 bases at V and 4 bases at J, with 17 bases between. There are 17 residues in the CDR3. In DNA, the CDR3 is TGTGCCAGCAGCTTAAACGAGGTGGCGAGCCTCACCGGGGAGCTGTTTTTT. As protein: CASSLNEVASLTGELFF.

In its sample, this clone was seen a few times. The chain combines TRBV12-5 with TRBJ2-1; possible D gene TRBD1, 6 bases. The CDR3 has 16 residues. The V and J ends lost 0 bases and 0 bases respectively, with 9 bases between them. The germline V gene has CDR1 LGHNT and CDR2 FRNRAP. The CDR3 nucleotides read TGTGCTAGTGGTTTGGTTCAGGGGAGCTCCTACAATGAGCAGTTCTTC. Amino acid sequence: CASGLVQGSSYNEQFF.

The gene calls are TRBV5-1 and TRBJ1-6; D is uncertain. CDR1 and CDR2 (germline): SGHRS, YFSETQ. Trimming stripped 2 bases from V and 6 bases from J, with 12 bases between. The CDR3 has 15 amino acids. DNA of the CDR3: TGCGCCAGCAGCTTAGACAACATTGGTAATTCACCCCTCCACTTT. It translates to CASSLDNIGNSPLHF.

The genes are TRBV4-2 and TRBJ1-6; TRBD1 agrees at 7 bases. CDR3 size: 18 residues. CDR1 is LGHNA, CDR2 YNFKEQ, per germline. V shed 4 bases, J shed 0 bases, and the junction held 9 bases outside the gene matches. CDR3 loop: CASSPREGASSYNSPLHF. The DNA for the CDR3 is TGTGCCAGCAGCCCTCGGGAGGGGGCGAGCTCCTATAATTCACCCCTCCACTTT.

This clone was observed a handful of times. The chain employs TRBV10-1 and TRBJ2-3, with 8 bases that match TRBD2. There are 16 residues in the CDR3. Germline CDR1 and CDR2: WNHNN and SYGVQD (reference sequence). V was clipped by 0 bases and J by 2 bases; unmatched bases: 4. The CDR3 DNA reads TGCGCCAGCAGTGAGTCCGTAGCGGGATCCACAGATACGCAGTATTTT. It translates to CASSESVAGSTDTQYF.

The V and J genes are TRBV3-1 (or the pseudogene TRBV3-2) and TRBJ2-3, with 8 bases lining up with TRBD2. The V and J ends lost 0 bases and 1 base, in that order; junction bases with no gene match: 3. The CDR3 runs 16 residues. Germline CDR1 and CDR2: LGHDT and YNNKEL (reference sequence). The CDR3 reads CASSQELAARTDTQYF. The CDR3 DNA follows: TGTGCCAGCAGCCAAGAACTAGCGGCCCGCACAGATACGCAGTATTTT.

The CDR3: CASGRGTGASTGELFF. CDR3 DNA: TGTGCTAGTGGAAGAGGGACAGGGGCGAGCACCGGGGAGCTGTTTTTT. The chain joins TRBV12-5 to TRBJ2-2, with TRBD1 matching 10 bases. The CDR3 runs to 16 residues. J lost 4 bases, V lost 6 bases, and 8 bases had no gene match. The germline V gene encodes CDR1 LGHNT and CDR2 FRNRAP.

The CDR3 DNA sequence: TGTGCCAGCTCCTCTAGCGGGAGGAGCTCCTACGAGCAGTACTTC. It encodes CASSSSGRSSYEQYF. The chain employs TRBV18 and TRBJ2-7; 11 nucleotides agree with TRBD2. With V trimmed by 6 bases and J by 0 bases, 4 bases remained unmatched. There are 15 residues in the CDR3. The germline gives CDR1 KGHSH, CDR2 LQKENI.

The chain uses TRBV5-1 and TRBJ2-1; 10 nucleotides agree with TRBD2. Trimming cost V 7 bases and J 8 bases; bases outside gene matches: 12. This CDR3 is built from 15 residues. CDR1 SGHRS and CDR2 YFSETQ come from the germline V gene. CDR3 amino acids: CASGPEPSGGDEQFF. The DNA for the CDR3 is TGCGCCAGCGGCCCAGAGCCTAGCGGGGGTGATGAGCAGTTCTTC.

The rearrangement links TRBV6-5 to TRBJ1-5; 8 nucleotides line up with TRBD1. The germline V gene has CDR1 MNHEY and CDR2 SVGAGI. After removal of 6 bases from V and 2 bases from J, the junction contained 6 bases not matched to a gene. This CDR3 has 15 residues. For the CDR3, the DNA is TGTGCCAGCAGCGCGGACAGGGCTCGCAATCAGCCCCAGCATTTT. Translated: CASSADRARNQPQHF.

V and J are TRBV5-1 and TRBJ2-5, with TRBD2 matching 7 bases. The germline CDR1 and CDR2 sequences are SGHRS and YFSETQ. V lost 3 bases, J lost 4 bases, and 6 bases stayed unmatched. The CDR3 loop spans 14 amino acids. The CDR3 nucleotides are TGCGCCAGCAGCTCTCAAGCGGGACTAGAGACCCAGTACTTC. Its protein product is CASSSQAGLETQYF.

V usage is TRBV6-2 or TRBV6-3 and J usage is TRBJ1-1, with 10 bases lining up with TRBD1. Germline V gene lookup returns CDR1 MNHEY and CDR2 SVGEGT. The J segment lost 2 bases and the V segment lost 2 bases, leaving 11 bases of the junction unmatched. The CDR3 has 18 amino acids. The CDR3 coding sequence is TGTGCCAGCAGTTACGCCAGGACAGGGGGAGCCGAAAACACTGAAGCTTTCTTT. Translated: CASSYARTGGAENTEAFF.